The rows below give T cell receptor beta chains drawn from one sample of a study of OX40 agonist ivuxolimab in advanced cancers. Some clones are missing from TCRdb's copy, which holds only in-frame ones; the method was immunoSEQ multiplex PCR. The table has roughly 40,000 clones, over 80% seen once; the top ten hold around 6%. Sequenced here: CD4+ or CD8+ T cells sorted from blood, sampled in a trial of the OX40 agonist ivuxolimab. The receptor source for this set is an adult with an advanced solid tumor such as melanoma, head and neck, liver or kidney cancer. Each CDR3 is given with its conserved first and last residue. Each record gives: V gene, J gene, clone size, D gene, CDR3 DNA, CDR3 protein. D genes are given only for firm matches. Some rows mark clone size as missing; the rest say once, few, many or name a class of expanded clone.

v_call: TRBV19; j_call: TRBJ2-7; clone_size: NA; d_call: TRBD1; cdr3_nt: TGTGCCAGTAGTTCGGGGACAGGATTTTCCTACGAGCAGTACTTC; cdr3_aa: CASSSGTGFSYEQYF
v_call: TRBV6-1; j_call: TRBJ2-3; clone_size: NA; d_call: NA; cdr3_nt: TGTGCCAGCAGTGAAGTCATGCCAGATACGCAGTATTTT; cdr3_aa: CASSEVMPDTQYF
v_call: TRBV28; j_call: TRBJ1-5; clone_size: NA; d_call: NA; cdr3_nt: TGTGCCAGCAGGGAGGGGTTAGGTCAGCCCCAGCATTTT; cdr3_aa: CASREGLGQPQHF
v_call: TRBV7-6; j_call: TRBJ2-7; clone_size: NA; d_call: TRBD2; cdr3_nt: TGTGCCAGCAGCTTAGTGGGGACTAGCGCTTTTACGACCTACGAGCAGTACTTC; cdr3_aa: CASSLVGTSAFTTYEQYF
v_call: TRBV6-1; j_call: TRBJ2-1; clone_size: few; d_call: NA; cdr3_nt: TGTGCCAGCAGTGGGAAAGCGGGTGCCCTCTACAATGAGCAGTTCTTC; cdr3_aa: CASSGKAGALYNEQFF
v_call: TRBV18; j_call: TRBJ2-5; clone_size: NA; d_call: NA; cdr3_nt: TGTGCCAGCTCACTGTTCGCAGAGACCCAGTACTTC; cdr3_aa: CASSLFAETQYF
v_call: TRBV5-8; j_call: TRBJ2-6; clone_size: NA; d_call: NA; cdr3_nt: TGTGCCAGCAGCGCAGGGTCTGGGGCCAACGTCCTGACTTTC; cdr3_aa: CASSAGSGANVLTF
v_call: TRBV2; j_call: TRBJ2-4; clone_size: few; d_call: TRBD2; cdr3_nt: TGTGCCAGCAGCGTAGCGGGCCTGGAATACTTC; cdr3_aa: CASSVAGLEYF
v_call: TRBV5-1; j_call: TRBJ2-3; clone_size: NA; d_call: NA; cdr3_nt: TGCGCCAGCAGCTTGGAGGGGATCAGCACAGATACGCAGTATTTT; cdr3_aa: CASSLEGISTDTQYF
v_call: TRBV18; j_call: TRBJ1-3; clone_size: NA; d_call: NA; cdr3_nt: TGTGCCAGCTCCCCCTTGGACGGGTACTCTGGAAACACCATATATTTT; cdr3_aa: CASSPLDGYSGNTIYF
v_call: TRBV29-1; j_call: TRBJ2-2; clone_size: NA; d_call: TRBD1; cdr3_nt: TGCAGCGCTACTACAGGGGGGACCGGGGAGCTGTTTTTT; cdr3_aa: CSATTGGTGELFF
v_call: TRBV19; j_call: TRBJ2-1; clone_size: NA; d_call: NA; cdr3_nt: TGTGCCAGTAGCCCCCCGGGGCTAGAAGGTAATGAGCAGTTCTTC; cdr3_aa: CASSPPGLEGNEQFF
v_call: TRBV7-2; j_call: TRBJ1-3; clone_size: NA; d_call: NA; cdr3_nt: TGTGCCACCCTTTTTAGCATCTCTGGAAACACCATATATTTT; cdr3_aa: CATLFSISGNTIYF
v_call: TRBV28; j_call: TRBJ1-5; clone_size: NA; d_call: TRBD1; cdr3_nt: TGTGCCAGCAGGGGGGACAGCCCCAATCAGCCCCAGCATTTT; cdr3_aa: CASRGDSPNQPQHF
v_call: TRBV27; j_call: TRBJ2-2; clone_size: NA; d_call: TRBD2; cdr3_nt: TGTGCCGTATCAAGGTCGGGACTAGCCCGTCCCGGGGAGCTGTTTTTT; cdr3_aa: CAVSRSGLARPGELFF
v_call: TRBV29-1; j_call: TRBJ1-5; clone_size: NA; d_call: TRBD1; cdr3_nt: TGCAGCGTTGGGGGGGGGACAGGGAGCAATCAGCCCCAGCATTTT; cdr3_aa: CSVGGGTGSNQPQHF